These 26 T cell receptor beta chains were all obtained from the same sample, sequenced in a study of blood T cell repertoires in COVID-19. Here immunoSEQ multiplex PCR was the method, and the copy in TCRdb shows in-frame clones only, minus some. There are 95,000 or so clones in the sample; about four fifths occur only once, and 4% to 6% lies in the top ten. Sequencing input: peripheral blood. These receptors were obtained from a man older than 75 with COVID-19, enrolled during active disease.

This clone showed up just once. The rearrangement joins TRBV6-2 or TRBV6-3 to TRBJ1-1; D not resolved. The germline CDR1 and CDR2 sequences are MNHEY and SVGEGT. V lost 0 bases, J lost 3 bases, and 11 bases lay in between. CDR3 length: 15 residues. CDR3 loop: CASSYSMEVHTEAFF. DNA for the CDR3: TGTGCCAGCAGTTACTCGATGGAGGTCCACACTGAAGCTTTCTTT.

The V gene is TRBV6-1, the J gene TRBJ2-3; the D is unclear. V lost 1 base, J lost 10 bases, and 15 bases lay in between. Per the germline V gene, CDR1 is MNHNS and CDR2 is SASEGT. This CDR3 contains 14 residues. CDR3 DNA: TGTGCCAGCAGTGAAGAGCCCCGATCCCATGCGCAGTATTTT. It specifies CASSEEPRSHAQYF.

The gene calls are TRBV30 and TRBJ2-5; 11 nucleotides match TRBD1. Germline V gene data show CDR1 as GTSNPN and CDR2 as SVGIG (reference sequence). The CDR3 sequence is 17 residues long. V lost 0 bases, J lost 3 bases, and 9 bases stayed unmatched. CDR3: CAWSVQDRGRSKETQYF. Written as DNA, the CDR3 is TGTGCCTGGAGTGTTCAGGACAGGGGGCGATCGAAAGAGACCCAGTACTTC.

This chain links TRBV6-5 with TRBJ1-1; no firm D call. Germline CDR1 MNHEY, CDR2 SVGAGI. CDR3 size: 13 residues. The germline V and J ends were trimmed by 5 bases and 1 base, with 8 bases remaining between them. CDR3 nucleotide sequence: TGTGCCAGCAGTAGCAGGTCGAACACTGAAGCTTTCTTT. It translates to CASSSRSNTEAFF.

This clone came up a few times. The genes are TRBV5-1 and TRBJ2-7; TRBD2 is a possible D gene (6 bases). The CDR3 consists of 15 residues. V gave up 0 bases and J gave up 6 bases, with 16 bases separating them. CDR1 and CDR2 from the germline V gene are SGHRS and YFSETQ. The CDR3 DNA reads as TGCGCCAGCAGCTTGGATCCCGGGAGAACCAGCGAGCAGTACTTC. Translating it yields CASSLDPGRTSEQYF.

V and J are TRBV7-9 and TRBJ2-2; 9 bases fit TRBD2. CDR3 length: 16 amino acids. CDR1 and CDR2 from the germline V gene are SEHNR and FQNEAQ (reference sequence). Losses at the gene ends were 4 bases for V and 5 bases for J; bases not matched to a gene: 8. CDR3: CASSSGGSGRTGELFF. DNA for the CDR3: TGTGCCAGCAGCTCTGGGGGTAGCGGGAGAACCGGGGAGCTGTTTTTT. The entire variable domain, with the rest obtained from reference TRBV7-9 and TRBJ2-2, is as follows: DTGVSQNPRHKITKRGQNVTFRCDPISEHNRLYWYRQTLGQGPEFLTYFQNEAQLEKSRLLSDRFSAERPKGSFSTLEIQRTEQGDSAMYLCASSSGGSGRTGELFFGEGSRLTVL.

The V call is TRBV7-8, the J call TRBJ2-7; D possibly corresponds to TRBD1 (6 bases). This CDR3 contains 18 residues. The V gene lost 2 bases and the J gene lost 0 bases, with 20 bases spanning the gap. The germline CDR1 and CDR2 sequences are SGHVS and FQNEAQ. CDR3 amino acids: CASSLSEGDRGNSYEQYF. The CDR3 region has the DNA TGTGCCAGCAGCTTAAGTGAGGGGGATAGGGGGAACTCCTACGAGCAGTACTTC. The entire variable domain, with the rest obtained from reference TRBV7-8 and TRBJ2-7, is as follows: GAGVSQSPRYKVAKRGQDVALRCDPISGHVSLFWYQQALGQGPEFLTYFQNEAQLDKSGLPSDRFFAERPEGSVSTLKIQRTQQEDSAVYLCASSLSEGDRGNSYEQYFGPGTRLTVT.

The chain carries TRBV27 and TRBJ1-2, with a weak D call TRBD1 (6 bases). CDR1 MNHEY and CDR2 SMNVEV come from the germline V gene (reference sequence). Trimming removed 2 bases from V and 4 bases from J, with 23 bases in between. CDR3 size: 18 residues. Written as DNA, the CDR3 is TGTGCCAGCAGTTTACGGACAGCCAACGCCGGTATCGGCTATGGCTACACCTTC. This translates into CASSLRTANAGIGYGYTF.

The genes are TRBV9 and TRBJ2-3; perhaps TRBD2 as D (5 bases). Deletions cut 0 bases from V and 3 bases from J, with 14 bases between. Germline CDR1 reads SGDLS; CDR2 reads YYNGEE. This CDR3 comprises 16 residues. CDR3 in DNA: TGTGCCAGCAGCGTAGGGGGTCCCTCGGGGACAGATACGCAGTATTTT. As protein: CASSVGGPSGTDTQYF.

The chain is built from TRBV18 and TRBJ2-1; no reliable D call. Deletions cut 0 bases from V and 8 bases from J, with 11 bases between. Germline V CDR1 and CDR2: KGHSH, LQKENI. The CDR3 extends over 14 amino acids. The CDR3 loop reads CASSPPSSRDEQFF. CDR3 bases: TGTGCCAGCTCACCACCTTCAAGTCGCGATGAGCAGTTCTTC.

Note on this clone: Germline and junction disagree at one end, which may indicate a read error. The CDR3 DNA reads TGTGCCAGTAGTTTAGACAGGGAATCACCCCTCCACTTT. Its translation is CASSLDRESPLHF. The chain links TRBV19 to TRBJ1-6, with 7 bases matching TRBD1. Germline CDR1 LNHDA, CDR2 SQIVND (reference sequence). The CDR3 is 13 residues long.

The J gene is TRBJ1-2, the V gene TRBV10-3; a weak D match, TRBD1 (6 bases). The CDR3 spans 11 residues. Trimming pared 8 bases from V and 7 bases from J, leaving 11 bases between. Germline assignment: CDR1 ENHRY and CDR2 SYGVKD. The CDR3 sequence: CAIQQGTGYTF. CDR3 bases: TGTGCCATCCAACAGGGCACTGGCTACACCTTC.

J is TRBJ2-2 and V is TRBV9; D possibly corresponds to TRBD1 (6 bases). This CDR3 comprises 14 residues. Germline loops: CDR1 SGDLS, CDR2 YYNGEE. V was cut by 3 bases and J by 0 bases, with 6 bases left in between. Written as DNA, the CDR3 is TGTGCCAGCAGCGGGACAGCGAACACCGGGGAGCTGTTTTTT. Encoded protein: CASSGTANTGELFF.

J is TRBJ1-5 and V is TRBV29-1, with D maybe TRBD1 (5 bases). Per the germline V gene, CDR1 is SQVTM and CDR2 is ANQGSEA. V lost 6 bases and J lost 7, with 16 bases in between. The CDR3 is made up of 13 amino acids. As DNA, the CDR3 is TGCAGCGTCGGGCAGGGTGCAGGACAGCCCCAGCATTTT. Encoded protein: CSVGQGAGQPQHF.

In this sample, this clone turned up many times. The V call is TRBV5-1, the J call TRBJ1-2; unclear D gene. The CDR3 totals 13 residues. The germline V gene encodes CDR1 SGHRS and CDR2 YFSETQ. The V end was cut by 0 bases, the J end by 2 bases, with 5 bases between. The DNA for the CDR3 is TGCGCCAGCAGCTTGGGACTAAACTATGGCTACACCTTC. Amino acids: CASSLGLNYGYTF.

This clone was recorded a few times. The chain carries TRBV5-8 and TRBJ1-1, with 8 bases aligning to TRBD1. This CDR3 has 17 residues. V shed 6 bases, J shed 1 base, and the junction held 14 bases outside the gene matches. CDR1 is SGHTS and CDR2 is YDEGEE in the germline V gene. This CDR3 reads CASNLDRDSWGNTEAFF. The CDR3 coding sequence is TGTGCCAGCAACCTGGACAGGGATTCTTGGGGGAACACTGAAGCTTTCTTT. The full variable domain, rest sourced from reference TRBV5-8 and TRBJ1-1, is EAGVTQSPTHLIKTRGQQATLRCSPISGHTSVYWYQQALGLGLQFLLWYDEGEERNRGNFPPRFSGRQFPNYSSELNVNALELEDSALYLCASNLDRDSWGNTEAFFGQGTRLTVV.

The chain employs TRBV7-9 and TRBJ2-3; D not resolved. Trimming took 8 bases from V and 0 from J, leaving 9 bases between them. CDR1 and CDR2 (germline): SEHNR, FQNEAQ (reference sequence). CDR3 size: 13 residues. CDR3 residues: CASHSLSTDTQYF. The CDR3 bases are TGTGCCAGCCACTCGCTTAGCACAGATACGCAGTATTTT.

The rearrangement uses TRBV28 and TRBJ1-3, with D unclear. The CDR3 is 17 residues long. CDR1 is MDHEN, CDR2 SYDVKM, per germline. The V end was cut by 5 bases, the J end by 2 bases, with 19 bases between. DNA for the CDR3: TGTGCCAGCAGTACCCTTGGGAGGGAGGACCCTGGAAACACCATATATTTT. Amino acid sequence: CASSTLGREDPGNTIYF. The full variable domain, rest sourced from reference TRBV28 and TRBJ1-3, is DVKVTQSSRYLVKRTGEKVFLECVQDMDHENMFWYRQDPGLGLRLIYFSYDVKMKEKGDIPEGYSVSREKKERFSLILESASTNQTSMYLCASSTLGREDPGNTIYFGEGSWLTVV.

This chain links TRBV27 with TRBJ2-7, with D perhaps TRBD2 (7 bases). V shed 0 bases and J shed 6 bases, with 18 bases lying between them. This CDR3 has 16 amino acids. CDR1 is MNHEY, CDR2 SMNVEV, per germline (reference sequence). The CDR3 bases are TGTGCCAGCAGTTTATCGGGGGGGGCGGGGTGGTTCGAGCAGTACTTC. Protein: CASSLSGGAGWFEQYF.

This chain joins TRBV27 and TRBJ1-4; D may be TRBD1 (5 bases). The CDR3 length is 12 residues. With 8 bases removed from V and 8 bases from J, the gap between germline ends came to 12 bases. The germline CDR1 and CDR2 sequences are MNHEY and SMNVEV (reference sequence). The CDR3 reads CASRRGREKLFF. The CDR3, as DNA: TGTGCCAGCCGTAGGGGAAGGGAAAAACTGTTTTTT. Looking up the rest from reference TRBV27 and TRBJ1-4 gives the full variable domain: EAQVTQNPRYLITVTGKKLTVTCSQNMNHEYMSWYRQDPGLGLRQIYYSMNVEVTDKGDVPEGYKVSRKEKRNFPLILESPSPNQTSLYFCASRRGREKLFFGSGTQLSVL.

The V and J genes are TRBV5-5 and TRBJ2-7; TRBD1 matches 9 bases. This CDR3 comprises 15 residues. Germline CDR1 is SGHKS and CDR2 is YYEKEE (reference sequence). The V gene end was trimmed by 2 bases and the J gene end by 0 bases; junction bases not matched to a gene: 3. CDR3 in amino acids: CASSFGQGSSYEQYF. The CDR3 DNA is TGTGCCAGCAGCTTCGGACAGGGGAGCTCCTACGAGCAGTACTTC.

The rearrangement joins TRBV27 to TRBJ1-5; TRBD1 aligns across 8 bases. There are 17 residues in the CDR3. Germline V lookup: CDR1 MNHEY, CDR2 SMNVEV (reference sequence). V dropped 4 bases and J dropped 0; count of bases not matched to a gene: 8. The CDR3 DNA is TGTGCCAGCAGTTCCCGACAGGGGCCGGTTAGCAATCAGCCCCAGCATTTT. Its protein product is CASSSRQGPVSNQPQHF.

This clone was detected only once. The V gene is TRBV5-1, the J gene TRBJ2-7; D is perhaps TRBD1 (6 bases). V was shortened by 0 bases and J by 1 base, with 11 bases between the two germline ends. This CDR3 has 15 residues. The germline gives CDR1 SGHRS, CDR2 YFSETQ. CDR3 sequence: CASSLGPGHSYEQYF. The CDR3 DNA is TGCGCCAGCAGCTTGGGTCCGGGACATTCCTACGAGCAGTACTTC.

The rearrangement links TRBV7-2 to TRBJ2-7; TRBD1 agrees at 7 bases. CDR1 is SGHTA, CDR2 FQGNSA, per germline. The CDR3 has 15 amino acids. The J segment lost 0 bases and the V segment lost 5 bases, leaving 7 bases of the junction unmatched. In nucleotides, the CDR3 is TGTGCCAGCAGCGCGGACAGGCATAGCTCCTACGAGCAGTACTTC. Residues: CASSADRHSSYEQYF.

The chain is built from TRBV28 and TRBJ2-1; 10 bases match TRBD2. V gave up 6 bases and J gave up 0 bases; unmatched junction bases: 5. The CDR3 is 16 residues long. Germline CDR1 MDHEN, CDR2 SYDVKM. The CDR3 is CASSGASGSSYNEQFF. DNA of the CDR3: TGTGCCAGCAGCGGGGCTAGCGGGAGCTCCTACAATGAGCAGTTCTTC. The full variable domain, rest sourced from reference TRBV28 and TRBJ2-1, is DVKVTQSSRYLVKRTGEKVFLECVQDMDHENMFWYRQDPGLGLRLIYFSYDVKMKEKGDIPEGYSVSREKKERFSLILESASTNQTSMYLCASSGASGSSYNEQFFGPGTRLTVL.

V gene TRBV3-1 (or the pseudogene TRBV3-2) combines with J gene TRBJ1-4; TRBD1 is a possible D gene (5 bases). CDR3 length: 16 residues. V was shortened by 7 bases and J by 8 bases, with 23 bases between the two germline ends. Germline V gives CDR1 LGHDT, CDR2 YNNKEL (reference sequence). The CDR3, as DNA: TGTGCCAGCAACCACGGGGGGATTGACGAGCAGGAAAAACTGTTTTTT. This codes for CASNHGGIDEQEKLFF.